This T cell receptor beta chain was sequenced for a study of shared clonotypes between healthy human individuals. This clone has just a few counts. Deep was the level at which the assay was run. Here immunoSEQ multiplex PCR was the method, and the copy in TCRdb shows in-frame clones only, minus some. The table lists 1,100,000 or so clones, approximately 78% of them singletons, with 0.5% to 0.6% in the top ten. The V gene end was trimmed by 5 bases and the J gene end by 8 bases; junction bases not matched to a gene: 5. Germline V gene data show CDR1 as SGHNT and CDR2 as YYREEE (reference sequence). This CDR3 contains 13 residues. CD4+ cell separation produced CD45RA+ naive and CD45RA-negative memory subsets.

The rearrangement uses TRBV5-4 and TRBJ2-1; 9 bases agree with TRBD2. Material: memory CD4+ T cells from PBMCs. Noted subset: CD45RA-negative fraction. This clonotype originated in a man younger than 35 in good health. Some clones in this sample may be carry-over from other donors' samples. CDR3 amino acids: CASRREGRDEQFF. The CDR3 DNA reads as TGTGCCAGCAGGCGGGAGGGCCGTGATGAGCAGTTCTTC.